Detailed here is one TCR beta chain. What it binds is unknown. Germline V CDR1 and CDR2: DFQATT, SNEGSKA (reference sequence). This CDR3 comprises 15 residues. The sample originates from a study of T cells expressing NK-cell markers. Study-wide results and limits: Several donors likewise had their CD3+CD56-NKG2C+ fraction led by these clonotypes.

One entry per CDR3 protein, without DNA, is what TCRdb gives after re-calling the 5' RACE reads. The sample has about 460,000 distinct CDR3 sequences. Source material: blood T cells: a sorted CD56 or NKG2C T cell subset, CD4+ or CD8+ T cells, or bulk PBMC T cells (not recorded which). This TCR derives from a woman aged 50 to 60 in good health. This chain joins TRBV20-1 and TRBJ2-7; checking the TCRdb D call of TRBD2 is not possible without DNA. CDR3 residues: CSARDEGGPTYEQYF.